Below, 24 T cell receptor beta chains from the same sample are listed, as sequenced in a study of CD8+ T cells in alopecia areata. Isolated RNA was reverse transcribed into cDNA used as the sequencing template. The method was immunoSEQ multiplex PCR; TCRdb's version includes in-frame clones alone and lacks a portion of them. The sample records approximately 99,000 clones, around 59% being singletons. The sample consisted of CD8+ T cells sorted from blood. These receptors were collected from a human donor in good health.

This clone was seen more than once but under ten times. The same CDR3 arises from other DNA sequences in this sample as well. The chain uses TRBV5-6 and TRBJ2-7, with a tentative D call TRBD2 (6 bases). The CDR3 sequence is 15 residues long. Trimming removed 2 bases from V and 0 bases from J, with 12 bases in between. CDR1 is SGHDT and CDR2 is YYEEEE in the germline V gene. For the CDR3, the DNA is TGTGCCAGCAGCTTAGGAGGGGCTAGCTCCTACGAGCAGTACTTC. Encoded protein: CASSLGGASSYEQYF.

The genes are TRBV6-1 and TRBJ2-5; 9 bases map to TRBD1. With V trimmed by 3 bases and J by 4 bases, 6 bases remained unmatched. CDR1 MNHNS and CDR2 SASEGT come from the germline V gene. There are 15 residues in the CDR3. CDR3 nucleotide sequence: TGTGCCAGCAGTGATCCGACAGGGGGGACAGAGACCCAGTACTTC. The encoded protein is CASSDPTGGTETQYF.

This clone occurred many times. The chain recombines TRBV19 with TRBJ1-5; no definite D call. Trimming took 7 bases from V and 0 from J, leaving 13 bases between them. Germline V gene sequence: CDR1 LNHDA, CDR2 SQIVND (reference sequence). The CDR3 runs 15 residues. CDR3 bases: TGTGCCAGTAACCGCCAAGGGAATAGCAATCAGCCCCAGCATTTT. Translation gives CASNRQGNSNQPQHF.

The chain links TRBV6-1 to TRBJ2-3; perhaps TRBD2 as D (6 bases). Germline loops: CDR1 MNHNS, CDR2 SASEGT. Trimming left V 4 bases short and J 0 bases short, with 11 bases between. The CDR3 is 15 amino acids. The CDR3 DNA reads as TGTGCCAGCAGTGGGGAGGCGGGTAGCACAGATACGCAGTATTTT. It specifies CASSGEAGSTDTQYF.

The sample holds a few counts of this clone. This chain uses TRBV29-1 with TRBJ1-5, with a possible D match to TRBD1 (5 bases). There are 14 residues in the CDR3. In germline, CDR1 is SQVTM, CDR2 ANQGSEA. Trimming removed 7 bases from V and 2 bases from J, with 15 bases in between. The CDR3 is CSASTGVGNQPQHF. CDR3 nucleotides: TGCAGCGCATCGACGGGGGTAGGCAATCAGCCCCAGCATTTT.

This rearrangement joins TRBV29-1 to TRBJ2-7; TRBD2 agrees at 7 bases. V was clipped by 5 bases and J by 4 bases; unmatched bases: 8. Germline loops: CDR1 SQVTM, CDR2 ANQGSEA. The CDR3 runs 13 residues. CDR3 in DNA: TGCAGCGTTAGTGGTTGGCGGGAGTACGAGCAGTACTTC. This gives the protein CSVSGWREYEQYF.

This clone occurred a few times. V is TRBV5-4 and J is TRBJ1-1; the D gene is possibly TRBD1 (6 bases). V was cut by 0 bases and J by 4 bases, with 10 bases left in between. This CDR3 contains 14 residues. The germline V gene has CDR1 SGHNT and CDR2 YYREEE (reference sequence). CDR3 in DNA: TGTGCCAGCAGCTTGGACAGGGTAGGCACTGAAGCTTTCTTT. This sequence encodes CASSLDRVGTEAFF.

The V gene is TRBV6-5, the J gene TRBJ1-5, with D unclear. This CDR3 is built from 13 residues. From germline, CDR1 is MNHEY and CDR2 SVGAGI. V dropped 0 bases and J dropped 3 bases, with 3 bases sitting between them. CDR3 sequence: CASSYSVNQPQHF. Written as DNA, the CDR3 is TGTGCCAGCAGTTACTCGGTCAATCAGCCCCAGCATTTT.

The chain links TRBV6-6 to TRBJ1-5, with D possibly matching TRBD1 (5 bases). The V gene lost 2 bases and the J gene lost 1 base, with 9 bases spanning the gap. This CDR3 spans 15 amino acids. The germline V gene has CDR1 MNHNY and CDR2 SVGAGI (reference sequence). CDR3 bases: TGTGCCAGCAGTTACGACAGACAGAGCAATCAGCCCCAGCATTTT. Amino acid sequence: CASSYDRQSNQPQHF.

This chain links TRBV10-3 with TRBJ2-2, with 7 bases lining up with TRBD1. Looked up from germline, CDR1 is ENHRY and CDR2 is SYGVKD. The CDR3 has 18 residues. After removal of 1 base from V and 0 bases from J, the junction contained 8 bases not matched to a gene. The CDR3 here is CAISEWKNTGANTGELFF. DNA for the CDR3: TGTGCCATCAGTGAGTGGAAGAATACAGGGGCGAACACCGGGGAGCTGTTTTTT.

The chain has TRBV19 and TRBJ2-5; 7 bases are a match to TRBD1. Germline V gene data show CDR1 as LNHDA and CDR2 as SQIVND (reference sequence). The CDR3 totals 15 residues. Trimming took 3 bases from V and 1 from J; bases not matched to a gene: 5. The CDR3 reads CASSIRDSPQETQYF. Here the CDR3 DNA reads TGTGCCAGTAGTATCCGGGACAGCCCCCAAGAGACCCAGTACTTC.

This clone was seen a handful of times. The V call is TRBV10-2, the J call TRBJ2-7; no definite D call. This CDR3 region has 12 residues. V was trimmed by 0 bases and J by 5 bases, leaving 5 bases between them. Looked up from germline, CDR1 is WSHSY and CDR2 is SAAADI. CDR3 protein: CASSESIHEQYF. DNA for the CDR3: TGCGCCAGCAGTGAGTCTATCCACGAGCAGTACTTC.

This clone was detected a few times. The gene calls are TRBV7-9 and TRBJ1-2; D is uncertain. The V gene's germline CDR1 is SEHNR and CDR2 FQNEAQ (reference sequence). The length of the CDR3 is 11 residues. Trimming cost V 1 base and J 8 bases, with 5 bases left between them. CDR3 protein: CASSLGRGYTF. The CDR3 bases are TGTGCCAGCAGCTTAGGACGGGGCTACACCTTC. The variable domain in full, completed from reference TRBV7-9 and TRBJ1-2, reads DTGVSQNPRHKITKRGQNVTFRCDPISEHNRLYWYRQTLGQGPEFLTYFQNEAQLEKSRLLSDRFSAERPKGSFSTLEIQRTEQGDSAMYLCASSLGRGYTFGSGTRLTVV.

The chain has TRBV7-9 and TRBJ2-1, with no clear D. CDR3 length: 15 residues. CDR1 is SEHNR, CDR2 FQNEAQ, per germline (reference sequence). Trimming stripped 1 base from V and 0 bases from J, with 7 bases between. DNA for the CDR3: TGTGCCAGCAGCTTAGTTGGTAGCTCCTACAATGAGCAGTTCTTC. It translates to CASSLVGSSYNEQFF.

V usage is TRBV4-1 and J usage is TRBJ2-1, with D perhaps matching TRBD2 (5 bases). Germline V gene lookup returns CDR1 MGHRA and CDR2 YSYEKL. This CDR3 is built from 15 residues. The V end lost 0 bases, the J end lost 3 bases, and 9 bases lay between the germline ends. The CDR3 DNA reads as TGCGCCAGCAGCCAAGAGAGGGCGTTCTACAATGAGCAGTTCTTC. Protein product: CASSQERAFYNEQFF.

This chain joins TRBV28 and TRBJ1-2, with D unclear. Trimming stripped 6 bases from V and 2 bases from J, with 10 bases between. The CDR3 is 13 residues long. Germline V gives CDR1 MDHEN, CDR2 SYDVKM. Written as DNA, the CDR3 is TGTGCCAGCAGCCTTACAGCAAACTATGGCTACACCTTC. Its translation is CASSLTANYGYTF.

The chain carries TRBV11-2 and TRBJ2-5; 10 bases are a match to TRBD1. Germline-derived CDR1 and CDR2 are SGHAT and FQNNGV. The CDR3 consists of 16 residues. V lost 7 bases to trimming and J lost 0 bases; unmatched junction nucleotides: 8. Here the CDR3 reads CASIKYGTGDQETQYF. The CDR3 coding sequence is TGTGCCAGCATCAAATACGGGACAGGGGACCAAGAGACCCAGTACTTC.

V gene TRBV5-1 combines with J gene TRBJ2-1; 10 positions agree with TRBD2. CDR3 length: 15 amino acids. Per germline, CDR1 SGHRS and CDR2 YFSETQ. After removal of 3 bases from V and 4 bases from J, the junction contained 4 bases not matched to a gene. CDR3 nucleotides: TGCGCCAGCAGCTCAAGCGGGGGGGATTACAATGAGCAGTTCTTC. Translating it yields CASSSSGGDYNEQFF.

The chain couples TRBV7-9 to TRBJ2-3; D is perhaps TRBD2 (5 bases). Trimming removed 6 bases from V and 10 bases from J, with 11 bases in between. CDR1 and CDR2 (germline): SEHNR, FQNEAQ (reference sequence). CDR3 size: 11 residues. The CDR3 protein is CASRTSEAQYF. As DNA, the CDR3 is TGTGCCAGCAGAACATCGGAGGCGCAGTATTTT.

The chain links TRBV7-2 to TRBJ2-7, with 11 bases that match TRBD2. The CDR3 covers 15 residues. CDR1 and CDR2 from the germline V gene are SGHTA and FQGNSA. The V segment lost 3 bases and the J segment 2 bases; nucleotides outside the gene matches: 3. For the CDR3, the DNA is TGTGCCAGCAGCTTTAGCGGGGGGGCCCCCTACGAGCAGTACTTC. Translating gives CASSFSGGAPYEQYF.

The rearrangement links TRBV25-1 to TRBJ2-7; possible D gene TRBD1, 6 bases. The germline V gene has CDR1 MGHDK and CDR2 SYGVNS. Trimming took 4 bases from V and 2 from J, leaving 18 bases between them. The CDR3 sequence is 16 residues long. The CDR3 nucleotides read TGTGCCAGCAGTGGAACAGGGAGCCGTACCCCCTACGAGCAGTACTTC. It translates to CASSGTGSRTPYEQYF.

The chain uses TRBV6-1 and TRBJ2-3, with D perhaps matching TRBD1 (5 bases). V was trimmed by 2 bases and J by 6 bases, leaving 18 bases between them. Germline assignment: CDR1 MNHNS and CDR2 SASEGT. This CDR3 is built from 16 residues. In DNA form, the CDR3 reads TGTGCCAGCAGTGAATTGCAGGGCCAGAGTGGGGATACGCAGTATTTT. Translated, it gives CASSELQGQSGDTQYF.

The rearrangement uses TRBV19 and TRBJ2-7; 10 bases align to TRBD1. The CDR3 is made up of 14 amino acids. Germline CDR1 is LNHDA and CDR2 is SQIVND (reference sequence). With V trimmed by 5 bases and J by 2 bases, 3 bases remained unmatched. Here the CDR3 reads CASSPGTGAYEQYF. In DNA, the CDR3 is TGTGCCAGTAGTCCCGGGACAGGGGCCTACGAGCAGTACTTC.

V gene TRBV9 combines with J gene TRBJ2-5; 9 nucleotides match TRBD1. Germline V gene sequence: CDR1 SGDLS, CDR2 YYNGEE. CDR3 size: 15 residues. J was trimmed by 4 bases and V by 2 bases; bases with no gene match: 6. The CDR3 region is CASSVPGQGLETQYF. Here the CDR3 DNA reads TGTGCCAGCAGCGTTCCGGGACAGGGACTAGAGACCCAGTACTTC. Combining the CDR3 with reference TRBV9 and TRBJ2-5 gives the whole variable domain DSGVTQTPKHLITATGQRVTLRCSPRSGDLSVYWYQQSLDQGLQFLIQYYNGEERAKGNILERFSAQQFPDLHSELNLSSLELGDSALYFCASSVPGQGLETQYFGPGTRLLVL.